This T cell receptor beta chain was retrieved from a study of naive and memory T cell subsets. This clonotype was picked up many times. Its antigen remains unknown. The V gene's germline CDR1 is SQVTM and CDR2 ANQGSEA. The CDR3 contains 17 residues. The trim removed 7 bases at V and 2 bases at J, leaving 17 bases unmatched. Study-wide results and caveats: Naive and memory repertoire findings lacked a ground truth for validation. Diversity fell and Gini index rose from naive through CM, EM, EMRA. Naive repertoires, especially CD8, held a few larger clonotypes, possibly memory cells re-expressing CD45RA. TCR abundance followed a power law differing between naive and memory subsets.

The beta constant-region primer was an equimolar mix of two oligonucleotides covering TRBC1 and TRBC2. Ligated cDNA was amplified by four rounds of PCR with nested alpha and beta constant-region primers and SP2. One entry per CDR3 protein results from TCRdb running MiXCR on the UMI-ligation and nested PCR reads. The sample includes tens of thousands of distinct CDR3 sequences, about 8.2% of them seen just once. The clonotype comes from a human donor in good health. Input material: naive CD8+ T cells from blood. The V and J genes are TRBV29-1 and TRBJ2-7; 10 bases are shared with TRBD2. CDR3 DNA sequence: TGCAGCGCCCTAGGGGTGGTAGCGGGAGGATCAACCTACGAGCAGTACTTC. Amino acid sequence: CSALGVVAGGSTYEQYF.